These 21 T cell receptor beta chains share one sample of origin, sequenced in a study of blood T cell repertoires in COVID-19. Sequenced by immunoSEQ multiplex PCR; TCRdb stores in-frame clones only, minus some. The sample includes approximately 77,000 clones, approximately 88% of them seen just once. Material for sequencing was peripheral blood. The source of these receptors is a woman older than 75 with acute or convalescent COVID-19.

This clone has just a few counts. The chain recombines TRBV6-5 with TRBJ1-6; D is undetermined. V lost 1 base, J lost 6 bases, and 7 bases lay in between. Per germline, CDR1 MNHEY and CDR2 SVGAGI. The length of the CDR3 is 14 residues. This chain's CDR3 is CASSYYSANSPLHF. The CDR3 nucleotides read TGTGCCAGCAGTTACTATAGCGCTAATTCACCCCTCCACTTT.

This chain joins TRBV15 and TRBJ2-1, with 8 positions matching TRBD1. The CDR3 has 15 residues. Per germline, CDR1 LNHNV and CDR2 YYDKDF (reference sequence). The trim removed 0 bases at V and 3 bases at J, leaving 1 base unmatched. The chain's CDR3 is CATSREGQGYNEQFF. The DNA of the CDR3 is TGTGCCACCAGCAGAGAAGGACAGGGCTACAATGAGCAGTTCTTC. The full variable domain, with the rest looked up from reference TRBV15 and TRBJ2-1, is DAMVIQNPRYQVTQFGKPVTLSCSQTLNHNVMYWYQQKSSQAPKLLFHYYDKDFNNEADTPDNFQSRRPNTSFCFLDIRSPGLGDTAMYLCATSREGQGYNEQFFGPGTRLTVL.

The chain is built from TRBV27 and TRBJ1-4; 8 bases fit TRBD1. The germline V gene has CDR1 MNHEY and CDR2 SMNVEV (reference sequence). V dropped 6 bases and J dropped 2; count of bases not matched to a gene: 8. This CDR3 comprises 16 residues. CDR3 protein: CASSRGQGATNEKLFF. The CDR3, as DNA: TGTGCCAGCAGCCGCGGACAGGGTGCTACTAATGAAAAACTGTTTTTT.

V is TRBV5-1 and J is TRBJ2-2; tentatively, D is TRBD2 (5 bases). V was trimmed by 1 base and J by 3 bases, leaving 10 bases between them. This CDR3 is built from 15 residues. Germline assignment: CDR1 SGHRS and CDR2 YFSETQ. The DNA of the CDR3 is TGCGCCAGCAGCTTGATAACTAGTTACACCGGGGAGCTGTTTTTT. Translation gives CASSLITSYTGELFF.

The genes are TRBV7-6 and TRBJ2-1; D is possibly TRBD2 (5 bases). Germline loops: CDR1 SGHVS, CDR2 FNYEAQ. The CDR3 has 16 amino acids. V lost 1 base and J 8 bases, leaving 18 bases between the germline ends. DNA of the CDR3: TGTGCCAGCAGCTTAGGGGGTCTAGTCGGGAACTATGAGCAGTTCTTC. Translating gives CASSLGGLVGNYEQFF.

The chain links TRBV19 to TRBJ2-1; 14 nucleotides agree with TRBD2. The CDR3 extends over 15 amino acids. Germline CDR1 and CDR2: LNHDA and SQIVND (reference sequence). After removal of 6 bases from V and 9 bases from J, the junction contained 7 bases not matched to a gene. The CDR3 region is CASRSLGLAGGEQFF. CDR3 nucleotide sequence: TGTGCCAGTAGGAGCCTCGGACTAGCGGGAGGTGAGCAGTTCTTC.

The CDR3 loop is CASSSRTGNNEQFF. CDR3 nucleotide sequence: TGTGCCAGTAGTTCCCGGACAGGGAACAATGAGCAGTTCTTC. The rearrangement uses TRBV19 and TRBJ2-1; TRBD1 matches 8 bases. The CDR3 has 14 amino acids. V shed 5 bases, J shed 5 bases, and the junction held 5 bases outside the gene matches. Germline assignment: CDR1 LNHDA and CDR2 SQIVND (reference sequence). The entire variable domain, with the rest obtained from reference TRBV19 and TRBJ2-1, is as follows: DGGITQSPKYLFRKEGQNVTLSCEQNLNHDAMYWYRQDPGQGLRLIYYSQIVNDFQKGDIAEGYSVSREKKESFPLTVTSAQKNPTAFYLCASSSRTGNNEQFFGPGTRLTVL.

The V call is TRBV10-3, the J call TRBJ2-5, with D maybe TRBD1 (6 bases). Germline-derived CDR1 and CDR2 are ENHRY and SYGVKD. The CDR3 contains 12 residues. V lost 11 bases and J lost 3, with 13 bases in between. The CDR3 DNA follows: TGTGCCTCGGGGAAGGGGGAAGAGACCCAGTACTTC. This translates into CASGKGEETQYF.

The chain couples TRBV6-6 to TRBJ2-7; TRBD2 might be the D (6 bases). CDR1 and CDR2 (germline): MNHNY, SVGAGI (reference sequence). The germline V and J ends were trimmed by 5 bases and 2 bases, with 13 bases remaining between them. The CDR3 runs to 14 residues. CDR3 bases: TGTGCCAGCAGTAGAACCAGGGAGGCCTACGAGCAGTACTTC. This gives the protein CASSRTREAYEQYF.

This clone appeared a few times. The CDR3 reads CASSSQQQGINEKLFF. In nucleotides, the CDR3 is TGTGCCAGTAGTTCCCAACAACAGGGGATCAATGAAAAACTGTTTTTT. The chain combines TRBV19 with TRBJ1-4; 7 bases line up with TRBD1. Germline V gene data show CDR1 as LNHDA and CDR2 as SQIVND (reference sequence). Losses at the gene ends were 5 bases for V and 5 bases for J; bases not matched to a gene: 11. This CDR3 spans 16 amino acids.

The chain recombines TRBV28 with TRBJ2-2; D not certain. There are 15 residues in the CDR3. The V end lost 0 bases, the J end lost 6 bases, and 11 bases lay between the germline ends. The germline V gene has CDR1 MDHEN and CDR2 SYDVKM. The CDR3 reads CASSLWGLPPGELFF. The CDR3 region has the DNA TGTGCCAGCAGTTTATGGGGCCTGCCCCCCGGGGAGCTGTTTTTT.

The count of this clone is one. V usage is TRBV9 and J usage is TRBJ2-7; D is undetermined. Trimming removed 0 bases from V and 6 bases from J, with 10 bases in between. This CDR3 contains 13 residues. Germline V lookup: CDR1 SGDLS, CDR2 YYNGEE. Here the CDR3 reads CASSVAPTAEQYF. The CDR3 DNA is TGTGCCAGCAGCGTAGCCCCCACAGCCGAGCAGTACTTC.

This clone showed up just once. For the CDR3, the DNA is TGTGCCAGCAGCGCGCTGACAGGGCATTCCAACTATGGCTACACCTTC. Translating it yields CASSALTGHSNYGYTF. V usage is TRBV9 and J usage is TRBJ1-2, with 7 positions matching TRBD1. V lost 3 bases to trimming and J lost 2 bases; unmatched junction nucleotides: 10. The CDR3 has 16 residues. Germline-derived CDR1 and CDR2 are SGDLS and YYNGEE.

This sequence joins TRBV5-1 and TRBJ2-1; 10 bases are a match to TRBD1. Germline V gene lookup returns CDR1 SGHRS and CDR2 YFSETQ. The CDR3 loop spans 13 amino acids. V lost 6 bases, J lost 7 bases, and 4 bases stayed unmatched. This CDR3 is CASTRDRGNEQFF. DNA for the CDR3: TGCGCCAGCACCCGGGACAGGGGAAATGAGCAGTTCTTC.

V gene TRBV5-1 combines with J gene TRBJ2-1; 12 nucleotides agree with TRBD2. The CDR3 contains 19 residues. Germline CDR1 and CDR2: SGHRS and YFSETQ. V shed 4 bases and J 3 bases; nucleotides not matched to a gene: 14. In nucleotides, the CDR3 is TGCGCCAGCAGCCGAAGACTAGCGGGAGCTCCTTCGGGCTACAATGAGCAGTTCTTC. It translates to CASSRRLAGAPSGYNEQFF. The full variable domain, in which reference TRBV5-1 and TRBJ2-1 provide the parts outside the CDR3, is KAGVTQTPRYLIKTRGQQVTLSCSPISGHRSVSWYQQTPGQGLQFLFEYFSETQRNKGNFPGRFSGRQFSNSRSEMNVSTLELGDSALYLCASSRRLAGAPSGYNEQFFGPGTRLTVL.

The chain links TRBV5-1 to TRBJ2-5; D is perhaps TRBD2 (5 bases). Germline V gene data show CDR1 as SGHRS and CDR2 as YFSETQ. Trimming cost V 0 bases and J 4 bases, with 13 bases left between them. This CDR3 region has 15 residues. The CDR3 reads CASSLESPEGETQYF. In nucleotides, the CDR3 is TGCGCCAGCAGCTTGGAAAGCCCAGAGGGAGAGACCCAGTACTTC. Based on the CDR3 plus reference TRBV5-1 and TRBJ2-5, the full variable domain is KAGVTQTPRYLIKTRGQQVTLSCSPISGHRSVSWYQQTPGQGLQFLFEYFSETQRNKGNFPGRFSGRQFSNSRSEMNVSTLELGDSALYLCASSLESPEGETQYFGPGTRLLVL.

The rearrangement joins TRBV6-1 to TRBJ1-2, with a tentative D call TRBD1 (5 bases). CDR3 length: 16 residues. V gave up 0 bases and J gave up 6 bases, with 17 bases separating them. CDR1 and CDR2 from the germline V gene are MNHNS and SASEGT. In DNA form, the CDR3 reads TGTGCCAGCAGTGAAGCGGGCGCCTGGGGGGGAAATGGCTACACCTTC. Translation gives CASSEAGAWGGNGYTF.

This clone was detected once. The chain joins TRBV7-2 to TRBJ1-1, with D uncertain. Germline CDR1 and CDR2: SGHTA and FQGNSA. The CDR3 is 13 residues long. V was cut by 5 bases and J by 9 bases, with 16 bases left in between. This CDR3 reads CASSPSGRVQAFF. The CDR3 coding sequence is TGTGCCAGCAGCCCCAGCGGGAGGGTCCAAGCTTTCTTT.

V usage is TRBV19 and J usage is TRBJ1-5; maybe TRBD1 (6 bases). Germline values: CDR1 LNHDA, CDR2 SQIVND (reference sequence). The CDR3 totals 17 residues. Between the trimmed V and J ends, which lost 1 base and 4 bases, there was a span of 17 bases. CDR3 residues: CASSIVRGGFWNQPQHF. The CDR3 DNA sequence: TGTGCCAGTAGTATAGTGAGGGGGGGATTCTGGAATCAGCCCCAGCATTTT.

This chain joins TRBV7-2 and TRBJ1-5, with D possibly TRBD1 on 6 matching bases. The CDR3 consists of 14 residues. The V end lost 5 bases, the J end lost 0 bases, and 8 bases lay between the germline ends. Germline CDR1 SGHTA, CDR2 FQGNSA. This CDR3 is CASSPGHSNQPQHF. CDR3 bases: TGTGCCAGCAGCCCGGGACATAGCAATCAGCCCCAGCATTTT.

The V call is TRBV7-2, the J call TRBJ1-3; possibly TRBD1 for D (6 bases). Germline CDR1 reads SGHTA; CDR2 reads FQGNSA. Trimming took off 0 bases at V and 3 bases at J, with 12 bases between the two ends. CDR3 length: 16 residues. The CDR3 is CASSLAGQQFGNTIYF. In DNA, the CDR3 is TGTGCCAGCAGCTTAGCAGGACAGCAATTTGGAAACACCATATATTTT.